This TCR beta chain originates from a study of T cell responses to AZD1222 COVID-19 vaccine. Sequenced by immunoSEQ multiplex PCR; TCRdb stores in-frame clones only, minus some. The sample lists 120,000 or so clones, about 87% occurring once. General study points: Donors were chiefly white British, with a greater number of females, and clonal diversity was perhaps underestimated. It was only after the peak T cell response that any repertoires were sampled.

V was shortened by 6 bases and J by 7 bases, with 18 bases between the two germline ends. Germline V gives CDR1 MDHEN, CDR2 SYDVKM. The CDR3 has 15 residues. Points on this clone: Its specificity is not known.

The chain carries TRBV28 and TRBJ1-4; D gene unclear. This TCR came from an adult in good health. Here the sequenced sample was peripheral blood, taken on day 0 of AZD1222 vaccination. CDR3: CASSMSGSLGEKLFF. CDR3 DNA sequence: TGTGCCAGCAGCATGTCAGGCAGTTTGGGTGAAAAACTGTTTTTT.